These 2 T cell receptor beta chains share one sample of origin, sequenced in a study of blood T cells in healthy people across ages. Together with a sample-barcoded 5' primer, a J-beta primer mix was included in a second PCR lasting roughly 6 to 12 cycles. TCRdb re-analysed the 5' RACE reads in MiXCR, keeping a single row per CDR3 protein. The data show approximately 800,000 distinct CDR3 sequences, approximately 65% seen once. Specimen: blood. These TCRs come from a man younger than 45 in good health.

The rearrangement uses TRBV20-1 and TRBJ1-4, with D maybe TRBD1 (6 bases). In germline, CDR1 is DFQATT, CDR2 SNEGSKA (reference sequence). The CDR3 spans 15 residues. With 4 bases removed from V and 7 bases from J, the gap between germline ends came to 19 bases. The CDR3 DNA follows: TGCAGTGCTACGGGCGGCGGGGGCGCGTTTGAAAAACTGTTTTTT. This sequence encodes CSATGGGGAFEKLFF.

As concerns this clonotype: Sequence at one end of the junction differs from germline and may be a read error. V gene TRBV4-3 combines with J gene TRBJ1-6; TRBD1 matches 8 bases. The V gene's germline CDR1 is LGHNA and CDR2 YSLEER. The CDR3 runs 13 residues. DNA for the CDR3: TGCGCCAGTAGCCAACCGACAGGGGACGGCCTCCACTTT. Its protein is CASSQPTGDGLHF.